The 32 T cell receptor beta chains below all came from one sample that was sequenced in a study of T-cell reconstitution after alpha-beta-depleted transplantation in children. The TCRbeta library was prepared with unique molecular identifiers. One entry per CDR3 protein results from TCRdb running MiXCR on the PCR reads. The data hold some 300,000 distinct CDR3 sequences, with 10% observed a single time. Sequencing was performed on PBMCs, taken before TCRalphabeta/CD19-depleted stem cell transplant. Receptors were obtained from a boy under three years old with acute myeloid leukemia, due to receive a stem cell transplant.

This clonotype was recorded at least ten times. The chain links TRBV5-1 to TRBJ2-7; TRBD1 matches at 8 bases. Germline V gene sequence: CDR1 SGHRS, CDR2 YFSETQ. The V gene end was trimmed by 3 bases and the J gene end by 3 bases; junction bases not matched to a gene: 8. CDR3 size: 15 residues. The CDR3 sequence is CASSSFPGGGYEQYF. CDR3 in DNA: TGCGCCAGCAGCTCTTTCCCAGGGGGCGGCTACGAGCAGTACTTC.

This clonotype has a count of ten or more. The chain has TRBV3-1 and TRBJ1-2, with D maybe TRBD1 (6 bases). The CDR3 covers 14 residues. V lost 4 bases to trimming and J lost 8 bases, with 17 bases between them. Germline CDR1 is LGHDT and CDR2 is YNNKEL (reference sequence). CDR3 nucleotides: TGTGCCAGCAGCCCGATGACAGGCCTTGGGGGCTACACCTTC. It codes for CASSPMTGLGGYTF.

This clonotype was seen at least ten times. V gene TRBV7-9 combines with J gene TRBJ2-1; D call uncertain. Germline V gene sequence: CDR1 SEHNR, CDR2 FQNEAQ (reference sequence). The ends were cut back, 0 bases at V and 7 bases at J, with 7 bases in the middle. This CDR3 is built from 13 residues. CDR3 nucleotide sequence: TGTGCCAGCAGCTTAGCAGGGCGGAATGAGCAGTTCTTC. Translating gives CASSLAGRNEQFF.

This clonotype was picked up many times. CDR3 amino acids: CASSFSDSINQPQHF. CDR3 DNA: TGTGCCAGCAGCTTTTCGGACAGCATCAATCAGCCCCAGCATTTT. V gene TRBV5-5 combines with J gene TRBJ1-5; maybe TRBD1 (6 bases). The CDR3 length is 15 residues. V was clipped by 2 bases and J by 3 bases, with 12 bases between them. CDR1 is SGHKS, CDR2 YYEKEE, per germline (reference sequence).

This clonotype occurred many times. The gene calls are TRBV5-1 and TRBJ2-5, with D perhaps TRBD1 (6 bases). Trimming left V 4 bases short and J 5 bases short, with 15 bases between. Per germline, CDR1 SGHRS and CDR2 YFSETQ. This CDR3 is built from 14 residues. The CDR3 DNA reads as TGCGCCAGCAGCCCCTGGGACATTGAGGAGACCCAGTACTTC. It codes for CASSPWDIEETQYF. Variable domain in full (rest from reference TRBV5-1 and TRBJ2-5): KAGVTQTPRYLIKTRGQQVTLSCSPISGHRSVSWYQQTPGQGLQFLFEYFSETQRNKGNFPGRFSGRQFSNSRSEMNVSTLELGDSALYLCASSPWDIEETQYFGPGTRLLVL.

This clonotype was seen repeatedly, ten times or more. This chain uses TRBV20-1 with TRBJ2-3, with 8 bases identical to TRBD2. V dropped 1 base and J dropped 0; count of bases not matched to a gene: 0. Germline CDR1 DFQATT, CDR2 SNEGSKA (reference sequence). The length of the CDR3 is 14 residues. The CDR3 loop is CSARVAGSTDTQYF. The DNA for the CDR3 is TGCAGTGCTAGAGTAGCGGGAAGCACAGATACGCAGTATTTT.

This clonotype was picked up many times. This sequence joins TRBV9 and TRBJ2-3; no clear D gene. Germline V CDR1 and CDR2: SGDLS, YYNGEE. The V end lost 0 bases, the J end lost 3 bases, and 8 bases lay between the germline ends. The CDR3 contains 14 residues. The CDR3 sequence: CASSVGQATDTQYF. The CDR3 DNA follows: TGTGCCAGCAGCGTAGGGCAGGCGACAGATACGCAGTATTTT. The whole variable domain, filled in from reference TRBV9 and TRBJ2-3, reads DSGVTQTPKHLITATGQRVTLRCSPRSGDLSVYWYQQSLDQGLQFLIQYYNGEERAKGNILERFSAQQFPDLHSELNLSSLELGDSALYFCASSVGQATDTQYFGPGTRLTVL.

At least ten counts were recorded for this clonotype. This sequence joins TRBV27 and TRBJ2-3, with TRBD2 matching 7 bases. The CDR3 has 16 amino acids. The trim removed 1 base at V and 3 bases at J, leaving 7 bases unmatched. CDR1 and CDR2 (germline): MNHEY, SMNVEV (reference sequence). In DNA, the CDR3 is TGTGCCAGCAGTTTATGGGCGGGGGAATTAACAGATACGCAGTATTTT. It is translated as CASSLWAGELTDTQYF.

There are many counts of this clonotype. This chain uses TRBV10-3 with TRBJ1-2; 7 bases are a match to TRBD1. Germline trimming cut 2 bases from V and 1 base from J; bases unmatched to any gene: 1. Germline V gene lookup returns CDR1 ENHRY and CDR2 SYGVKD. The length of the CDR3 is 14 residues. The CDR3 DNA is TGTGCCATCAGTGAGACAGGGGTTAACTATGGCTACACCTTC. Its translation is CAISETGVNYGYTF.

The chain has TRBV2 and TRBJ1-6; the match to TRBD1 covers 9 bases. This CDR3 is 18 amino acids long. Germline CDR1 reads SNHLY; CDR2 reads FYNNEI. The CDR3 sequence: CTCSLSGTGRNFNSPLHF. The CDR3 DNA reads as TGTACCTGCAGTTTATCCGGGACAGGGAGGAATTTTAATTCACCCCTCCACTTT.

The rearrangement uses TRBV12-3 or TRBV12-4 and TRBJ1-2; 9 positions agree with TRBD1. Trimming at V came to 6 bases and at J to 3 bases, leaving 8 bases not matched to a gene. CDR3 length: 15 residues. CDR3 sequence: CASSPGTGSHYGYTF. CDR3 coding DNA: TGTGCCAGCAGCCCCGGGACAGGGTCTCACTATGGCTACACCTTC.

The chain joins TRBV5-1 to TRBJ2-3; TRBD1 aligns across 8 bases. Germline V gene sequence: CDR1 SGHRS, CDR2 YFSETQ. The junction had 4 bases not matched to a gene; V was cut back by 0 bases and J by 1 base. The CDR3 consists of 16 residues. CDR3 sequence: CASSLVPGQGTDTQYF. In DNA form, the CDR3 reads TGCGCCAGCAGCTTGGTTCCGGGACAGGGCACAGATACGCAGTATTTT.

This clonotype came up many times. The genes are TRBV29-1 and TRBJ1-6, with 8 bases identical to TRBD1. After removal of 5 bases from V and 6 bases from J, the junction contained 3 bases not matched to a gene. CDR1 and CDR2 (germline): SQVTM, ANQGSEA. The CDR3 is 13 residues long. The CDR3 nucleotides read TGCAGCGTTACACAGGGGGGTAATTCACCCCTCCACTTT. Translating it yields CSVTQGGNSPLHF.

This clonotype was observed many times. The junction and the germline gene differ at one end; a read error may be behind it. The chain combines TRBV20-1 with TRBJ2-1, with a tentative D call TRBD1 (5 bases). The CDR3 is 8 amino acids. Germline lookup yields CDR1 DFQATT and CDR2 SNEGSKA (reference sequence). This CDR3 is CSYRGWVF. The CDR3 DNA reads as TGCAGTTATAGGGGTTGGGTCTTC.

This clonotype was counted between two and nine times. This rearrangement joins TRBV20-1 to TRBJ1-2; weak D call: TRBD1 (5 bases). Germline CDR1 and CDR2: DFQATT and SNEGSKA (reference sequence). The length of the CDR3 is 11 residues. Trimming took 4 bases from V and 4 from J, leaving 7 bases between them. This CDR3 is CSAKRGYGYTF. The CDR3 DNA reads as TGCAGTGCTAAGAGGGGCTATGGCTACACCTTC.

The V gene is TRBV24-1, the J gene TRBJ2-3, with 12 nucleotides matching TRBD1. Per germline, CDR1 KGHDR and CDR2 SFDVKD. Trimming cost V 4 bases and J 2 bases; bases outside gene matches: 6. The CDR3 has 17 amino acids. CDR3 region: CATSDLGQGATTDTQYF. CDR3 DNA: TGTGCCACCAGTGACTTGGGACAGGGGGCGACCACAGATACGCAGTATTTT.

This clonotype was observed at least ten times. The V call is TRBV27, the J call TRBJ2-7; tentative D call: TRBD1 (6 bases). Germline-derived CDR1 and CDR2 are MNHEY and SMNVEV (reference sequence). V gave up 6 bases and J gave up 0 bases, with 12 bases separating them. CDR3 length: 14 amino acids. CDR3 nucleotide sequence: TGTGCCAGCAGCTCGACAGGCTCCTCCTACGAGCAGTACTTC. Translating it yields CASSSTGSSYEQYF.

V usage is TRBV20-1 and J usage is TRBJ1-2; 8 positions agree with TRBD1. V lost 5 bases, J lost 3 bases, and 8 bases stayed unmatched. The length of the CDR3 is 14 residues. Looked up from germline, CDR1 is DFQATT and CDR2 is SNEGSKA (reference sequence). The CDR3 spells CSAHPGQAHYGYTF. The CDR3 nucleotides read TGCAGTGCTCACCCGGGACAGGCACACTATGGCTACACCTTC.

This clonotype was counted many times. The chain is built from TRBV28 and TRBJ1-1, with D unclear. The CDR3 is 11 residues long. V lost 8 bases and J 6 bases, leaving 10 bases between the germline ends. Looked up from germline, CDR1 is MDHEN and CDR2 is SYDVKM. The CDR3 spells CASSPHAEAFF. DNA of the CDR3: TGTGCCAGCTCTCCACACGCTGAAGCTTTCTTT.

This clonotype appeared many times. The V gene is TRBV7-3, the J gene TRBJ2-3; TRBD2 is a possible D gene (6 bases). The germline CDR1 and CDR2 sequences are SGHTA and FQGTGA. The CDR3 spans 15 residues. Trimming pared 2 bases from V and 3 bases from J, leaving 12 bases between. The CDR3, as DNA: TGTGCCAGCAGCTTATCGCGACTAGGGACAGATACGCAGTATTTT. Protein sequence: CASSLSRLGTDTQYF.

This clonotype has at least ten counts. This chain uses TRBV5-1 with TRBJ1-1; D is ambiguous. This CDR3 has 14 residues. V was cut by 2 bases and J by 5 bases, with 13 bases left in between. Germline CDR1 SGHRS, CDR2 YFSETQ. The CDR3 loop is CASSFLAGGTEAFF. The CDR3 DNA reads TGCGCCAGCAGCTTTCTCGCAGGTGGGACTGAAGCTTTCTTT.

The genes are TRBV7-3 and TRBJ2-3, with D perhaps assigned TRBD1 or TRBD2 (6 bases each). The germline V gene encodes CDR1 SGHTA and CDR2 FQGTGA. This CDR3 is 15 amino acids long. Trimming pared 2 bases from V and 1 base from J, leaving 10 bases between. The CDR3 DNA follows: TGTGCCAGCAGCTTATCGGGGGCCGGCACAGATACGCAGTATTTT. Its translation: CASSLSGAGTDTQYF.

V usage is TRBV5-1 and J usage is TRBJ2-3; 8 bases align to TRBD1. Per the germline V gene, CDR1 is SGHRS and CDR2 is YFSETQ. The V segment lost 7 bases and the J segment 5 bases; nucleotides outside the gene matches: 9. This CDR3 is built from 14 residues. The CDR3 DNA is TGCGCCAGCCGACGAGGGGGACAGGAAGATACGCAGTATTTT. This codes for CASRRGGQEDTQYF.

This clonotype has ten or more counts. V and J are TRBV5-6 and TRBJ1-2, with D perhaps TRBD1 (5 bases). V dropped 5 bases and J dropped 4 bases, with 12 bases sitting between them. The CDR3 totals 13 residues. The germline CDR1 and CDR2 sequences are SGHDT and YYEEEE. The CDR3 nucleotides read TGTGCCAGCAGTTCCCTGGGGCCCTATGGCTACACCTTC. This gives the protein CASSSLGPYGYTF.

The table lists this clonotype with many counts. CDR3 amino acids: CAISADEGNSPLHF. The CDR3 DNA reads TGTGCCATCAGTGCTGACGAAGGGAATTCACCCCTCCACTTT. This chain connects TRBV10-3 to TRBJ1-6, with no clear D. Trimming left V 4 bases short and J 7 bases short, with 11 bases between. The CDR3 has 14 residues. Germline assignment: CDR1 ENHRY and CDR2 SYGVKD.

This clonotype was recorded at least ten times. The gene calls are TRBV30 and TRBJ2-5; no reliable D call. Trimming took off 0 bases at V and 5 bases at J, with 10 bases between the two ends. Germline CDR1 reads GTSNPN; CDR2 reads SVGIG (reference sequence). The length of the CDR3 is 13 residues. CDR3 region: CAWSVRARETQYF. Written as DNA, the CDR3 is TGTGCCTGGAGTGTACGAGCTAGGGAGACCCAGTACTTC.

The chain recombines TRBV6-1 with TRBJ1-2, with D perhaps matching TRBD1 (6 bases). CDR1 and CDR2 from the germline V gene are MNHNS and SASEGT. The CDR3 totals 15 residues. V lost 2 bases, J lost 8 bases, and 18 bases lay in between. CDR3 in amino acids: CASSESWGQSWGYTF. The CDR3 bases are TGTGCCAGCAGTGAATCGTGGGGGCAAAGTTGGGGCTACACCTTC.

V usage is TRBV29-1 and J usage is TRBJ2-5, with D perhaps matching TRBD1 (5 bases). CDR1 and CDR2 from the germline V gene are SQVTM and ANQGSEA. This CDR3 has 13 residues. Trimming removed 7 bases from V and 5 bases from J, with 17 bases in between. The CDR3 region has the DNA TGCAGCGCCCCCATGCAGGGCCGGGAGACCCAGTACTTC. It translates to CSAPMQGRETQYF.

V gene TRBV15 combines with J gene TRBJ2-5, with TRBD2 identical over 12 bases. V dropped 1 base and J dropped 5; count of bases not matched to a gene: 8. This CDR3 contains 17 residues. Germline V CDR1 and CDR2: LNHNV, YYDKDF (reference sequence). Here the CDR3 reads CATSRGVTSGRLETQYF. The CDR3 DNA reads TGTGCCACCAGCAGAGGGGTTACTAGCGGGAGGCTGGAGACCCAGTACTTC.

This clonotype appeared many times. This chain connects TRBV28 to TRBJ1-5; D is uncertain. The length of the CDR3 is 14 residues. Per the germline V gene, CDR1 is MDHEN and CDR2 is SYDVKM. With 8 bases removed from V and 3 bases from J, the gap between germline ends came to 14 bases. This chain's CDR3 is CASGPFSHNQPQHF. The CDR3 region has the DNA TGTGCCAGCGGTCCCTTTAGCCACAATCAGCCCCAGCATTTT.

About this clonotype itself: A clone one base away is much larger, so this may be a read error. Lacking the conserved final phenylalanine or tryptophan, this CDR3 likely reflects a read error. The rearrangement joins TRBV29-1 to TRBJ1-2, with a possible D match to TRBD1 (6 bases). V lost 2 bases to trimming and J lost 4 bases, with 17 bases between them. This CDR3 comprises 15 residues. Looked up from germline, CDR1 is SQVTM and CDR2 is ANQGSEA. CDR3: CSVERGSPAGYGYTS. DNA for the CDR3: TGCAGCGTTGAAAGGGGGTCCCCGGCCGGCTATGGCTACACCTCC.

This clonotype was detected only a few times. The CDR3 sequence is CASSLSPSYEQYF. CDR3 sequence (DNA): TGTGCCAGCAGCTTGAGCCCCTCCTACGAGCAGTACTTC. The chain links TRBV27 to TRBJ2-7, with D unresolved. CDR3 length: 13 residues. Between the trimmed V and J ends, which lost 6 bases and 0 bases, there was a span of 9 bases. Per germline, CDR1 MNHEY and CDR2 SMNVEV (reference sequence).